The 31 T cell receptor beta chains given below trace back to one sample, sequenced in a study of T cell changes during pregnancy in multiple sclerosis. Measured with immunoSEQ multiplex PCR; TCRdb has only the in-frame clones, and not every one. The data contain 45,000 to 55,000 clones, 90% of them singletons. This specimen was peripheral blood, taken in the first trimester of pregnancy. Receptors originate from a female donor in good health, enrolled as a control in a pregnancy study.

DNA of the CDR3: TGTGCCAGCAGCCCTACGCAGGGGGATGAAAAACTGTTTTTT. As protein: CASSPTQGDEKLFF. The chain recombines TRBV7-2 with TRBJ1-4, with 7 bases fitting TRBD1. This CDR3 has 14 amino acids. The germline V gene encodes CDR1 SGHTA and CDR2 FQGNSA. Trimming removed 5 bases from V and 6 bases from J; junction bases left unmatched: 6.

V usage is TRBV19 and J usage is TRBJ1-1; D remains ambiguous. CDR1 and CDR2 from the germline V gene are LNHDA and SQIVND (reference sequence). This CDR3 region has 15 residues. V lost 4 bases to trimming and J lost 0 bases, with 12 bases between them. The CDR3 is CASSKLLSLNTEAFF. DNA of the CDR3: TGTGCCAGTAGTAAGTTACTTTCACTGAACACTGAAGCTTTCTTT.

V is TRBV4-3 and J is TRBJ2-7, with 9 bases fitting TRBD2. The germline V gene has CDR1 LGHNA and CDR2 YSLEER. V shed 1 base and J 2 bases; nucleotides not matched to a gene: 3. The CDR3 is made up of 15 amino acids. The CDR3 DNA follows: TGCGCCAGCAGCCAAGCGGTAGCGGGAGCCTACGAGCAGTACTTC. Residues: CASSQAVAGAYEQYF.

The genes are TRBV4-2 and TRBJ2-1; 10 bases are a match to TRBD2. Germline trimming cut 5 bases from V and 8 bases from J; bases unmatched to any gene: 12. The CDR3 totals 16 residues. Germline V gene data show CDR1 as LGHNA and CDR2 as YNFKEQ. CDR3 in amino acids: CASSTRTSGESDEQFF. DNA for the CDR3: TGTGCCAGCAGCACCCGAACTAGCGGGGAGAGCGATGAGCAGTTCTTC.

This chain connects TRBV7-2 to TRBJ1-5, with TRBD1 as a possible D gene (6 bases). Trimming shortened V by 5 bases and J by 4 bases, and 9 bases separated the two germline ends. From germline, CDR1 is SGHTA and CDR2 FQGNSA. This CDR3 is 13 amino acids long. The CDR3 sequence: CASSPQGNQPQHF. CDR3 nucleotides: TGTGCCAGCAGCCCACAGGGAAATCAGCCCCAGCATTTT. The full variable domain, with the rest looked up from reference TRBV7-2 and TRBJ1-5, is GAGVSQSPSNKVTEKGKDVELRCDPISGHTALYWYRQSLGQGLEFLIYFQGNSAPDKSGLPSDRFSAERTGGSVSTLTIQRTQQEDSAVYLCASSPQGNQPQHFGDGTRLSIL.

The rearrangement uses TRBV6-6 and TRBJ2-2; 9 bases are shared with TRBD1. CDR3 length: 16 residues. V lost 2 bases and J lost 4; bases outside the gene matches: 5. Germline CDR1 reads MNHNY; CDR2 reads SVGAGI (reference sequence). DNA for the CDR3: TGTGCCAGCAGTTACGGGGGACAGGGAGGCACCGGGGAGCTGTTTTTT. It specifies CASSYGGQGGTGELFF.

The chain recombines TRBV7-2 with TRBJ1-5; maybe TRBD1 (6 bases). Trimming left V 5 bases short and J 7 bases short, with 18 bases between. The CDR3 has 15 amino acids. In germline, CDR1 is SGHTA, CDR2 FQGNSA. The CDR3 reads CASSLRVGARQPQHF. In DNA, the CDR3 is TGTGCCAGCAGCCTCCGGGTGGGGGCACGGCAGCCCCAGCATTTT.

This chain uses TRBV19 with TRBJ1-1; D ambiguous. Germline CDR1 LNHDA, CDR2 SQIVND (reference sequence). V gave up 4 bases and J gave up 3 bases, with 12 bases separating them. CDR3 length: 14 residues. The CDR3 protein is CASSTHRRDTEAFF. DNA for the CDR3: TGTGCCAGTAGTACCCATAGGAGGGACACTGAAGCTTTCTTT.

As DNA, the CDR3 is TGTGCCAGCAGTCCCGGGACAGGGGGATACGAGCAGTACTTC. This encodes CASSPGTGGYEQYF. The V and J genes are TRBV28 and TRBJ2-7; 11 bases fit TRBD1. Germline V gives CDR1 MDHEN, CDR2 SYDVKM. The CDR3 length is 14 residues. V gave up 5 bases and J gave up 4 bases; unmatched junction bases: 4.

This clone was seen just once. The J gene is TRBJ1-2, the V gene TRBV27; unclear D gene. V lost 2 bases and J lost 2, with 9 bases in between. The CDR3 totals 14 residues. CDR1 and CDR2 (germline): MNHEY, SMNVEV (reference sequence). The CDR3 nucleotides read TGTGCCAGCAGTTTAACCGGGAGGAACTATGGCTACACCTTC. This sequence encodes CASSLTGRNYGYTF.

This sequence joins TRBV28 and TRBJ2-1; 7 nucleotides match TRBD2. This CDR3 is 15 amino acids long. The germline V gene has CDR1 MDHEN and CDR2 SYDVKM. V shed 3 bases, J shed 6 bases, and the junction held 8 bases outside the gene matches. For the CDR3, the DNA is TGTGCCAGCAGTTTGCGGGGGATCTTGGGCAATGAGCAGTTCTTC. Translation: CASSLRGILGNEQFF. Combining the CDR3 with reference TRBV28 and TRBJ2-1 gives the whole variable domain DVKVTQSSRYLVKRTGEKVFLECVQDMDHENMFWYRQDPGLGLRLIYFSYDVKMKEKGDIPEGYSVSREKKERFSLILESASTNQTSMYLCASSLRGILGNEQFFGPGTRLTVL.

The chain recombines TRBV6-1 with TRBJ1-1; D unresolved. The CDR3 loop spans 12 amino acids. Germline lookup yields CDR1 MNHNS and CDR2 SASEGT. Between the trimmed V and J ends, which lost 7 bases and 4 bases, there was a span of 10 bases. The CDR3 nucleotides read TGTGCCAGCACGGAGGGCTTCACTGAAGCTTTCTTT. This encodes CASTEGFTEAFF.

The V call is TRBV19, the J call TRBJ2-3, with D perhaps TRBD2 (6 bases). This CDR3 has 17 residues. V gave up 0 bases and J gave up 6 bases, with 19 bases separating them. Germline-derived CDR1 and CDR2 are LNHDA and SQIVND (reference sequence). CDR3 sequence: CASSIDPSGGRMDTQYF. The CDR3 nucleotides are TGTGCCAGTAGTATAGATCCCTCCGGGGGACGCATGGATACGCAGTATTTT.

The chain carries TRBV2 and TRBJ1-5; D is unclear. Per the germline V gene, CDR1 is SNHLY and CDR2 is FYNNEI. CDR3 length: 15 amino acids. The V gene lost 7 bases and the J gene lost 6 bases, with 19 bases spanning the gap. CDR3 sequence reads: CASNGEGWRRQPQHF. CDR3 nucleotides: TGTGCCAGCAACGGGGAAGGGTGGCGGCGTCAGCCCCAGCATTTT.

This rearrangement joins TRBV7-6 to TRBJ1-2; no firm D call. Germline V gene sequence: CDR1 SGHVS, CDR2 FNYEAQ. Trimming stripped 5 bases from V and 8 bases from J, with 15 bases between. The CDR3 consists of 13 residues. Here the CDR3 reads CASSLSPAGGYTF. Here the CDR3 DNA reads TGTGCCAGCAGCCTATCACCCGCGGGGGGCTACACCTTC.

This rearrangement joins TRBV27 to TRBJ2-3; D possibly corresponds to TRBD2 (6 bases). The CDR3 is 13 residues long. Trimming took 2 bases from V and 10 from J, leaving 13 bases between them. In germline, CDR1 is MNHEY, CDR2 SMNVEV (reference sequence). In DNA, the CDR3 is TGTGCCAGCAGTTTAGTCGGACTAAACGCGCAGTATTTT. Residues: CASSLVGLNAQYF.

This clone was observed once. J is TRBJ2-4 and V is TRBV28; the D gene is possibly TRBD2 (5 bases). Germline CDR1 reads MDHEN; CDR2 reads SYDVKM. This CDR3 contains 20 residues. Trimming took 5 bases from V and 8 from J, leaving 34 bases between them. Here the CDR3 reads CASSPTPILTELGRGDIQYF. The CDR3 DNA reads as TGTGCCAGCAGTCCGACCCCAATACTAACGGAGCTAGGGAGAGGCGACATTCAGTACTTC.

The chain joins TRBV6-1 to TRBJ2-7; weak D call: TRBD2 (5 bases). The CDR3 is 15 residues long. Per the germline V gene, CDR1 is MNHNS and CDR2 is SASEGT. V shed 5 bases and J shed 2 bases, with 16 bases lying between them. The CDR3 DNA reads TGTGCCAGCAGTCCTAGCCACCTCGGGGCCTACGAGCAGTACTTC. Its translation: CASSPSHLGAYEQYF.

This clone was seen just once. The chain carries TRBV2 and TRBJ2-5; 7 nucleotides match TRBD1. This CDR3 comprises 15 residues. CDR1 is SNHLY and CDR2 is FYNNEI in the germline V gene. With 4 bases clipped from V and 1 base from J, the junction kept 6 bases outside the gene matches. CDR3 sequence: CASSAGGAVQETQYF. The CDR3 bases are TGTGCCAGCAGTGCAGGGGGAGCGGTCCAAGAGACCCAGTACTTC.

This chain uses TRBV11-2 with TRBJ2-5, with TRBD2 matching 8 bases. The CDR3 is 14 residues long. J gave up 1 base and V 5 bases, and 3 bases lay outside the gene matches. The germline V gene has CDR1 SGHAT and CDR2 FQNNGV. CDR3 DNA: TGTGCCAGCAGCCGAACTAGCGGCCAAGAGACCCAGTACTTC. Translation gives CASSRTSGQETQYF. Drawing the rest from reference TRBV11-2 and TRBJ2-5, the complete variable domain is EAGVAQSPRYKIIEKRQSVAFWCNPISGHATLYWYQQILGQGPKLLIQFQNNGVVDDSQLPKDRFSAERLKGVDSTLKIQPAKLEDSAVYLCASSRTSGQETQYFGPGTRLLVL.

The chain links TRBV7-8 to TRBJ2-6; 7 bases fit TRBD1. CDR1 and CDR2 (germline): SGHVS, FQNEAQ. CDR3 length: 16 residues. V gave up 4 bases and J gave up 0 bases; unmatched junction bases: 3. The CDR3 bases are TGTGCCAGCAGCTCGAGACAGGGCTCTGGGGCCAACGTCCTGACTTTC. This codes for CASSSRQGSGANVLTF.

In DNA, the CDR3 is TGTGCCAGCAGCCCTCGGGACAGGGTCTACGAGCAGTACTTC. Protein product: CASSPRDRVYEQYF. The chain has TRBV27 and TRBJ2-7; 9 nucleotides agree with TRBD1. From germline, CDR1 is MNHEY and CDR2 SMNVEV (reference sequence). The CDR3 runs to 14 residues. The V gene end was trimmed by 6 bases and the J gene end by 3 bases; junction bases not matched to a gene: 6.

The rearrangement links TRBV9 to TRBJ2-1; D gene ambiguous. The V gene lost 0 bases and the J gene lost 1 base, with 8 bases spanning the gap. Germline lookup yields CDR1 SGDLS and CDR2 YYNGEE. This CDR3 contains 15 residues. CDR3 sequence reads: CASSVEANSYNEQFF. The CDR3 DNA sequence: TGTGCCAGCAGCGTAGAAGCTAATTCCTACAATGAGCAGTTCTTC.

This clone occurred once. The chain recombines TRBV2 with TRBJ2-6; possibly TRBD1 for D (5 bases). This CDR3 has 16 amino acids. The ends were cut back, 10 bases at V and 0 bases at J, with 16 bases in the middle. Germline V CDR1 and CDR2: SNHLY, FYNNEI. Here the CDR3 reads CATEWQGSSGANVLTF. As DNA, the CDR3 is TGTGCCACCGAGTGGCAGGGCAGCTCTGGGGCCAACGTCCTGACTTTC. The variable domain in full, completed from reference TRBV2 and TRBJ2-6, reads EPEVTQTPSHQVTQMGQEVILRCVPISNHLYFYWYRQILGQKVEFLVSFYNNEISEKSEIFDDQFSVERPDGSNFTLKIRSTKLEDSAMYFCATEWQGSSGANVLTFGAGSRLTVL.

Here the CDR3 reads CASSKEGGYTF. The CDR3 DNA reads TGTGCCAGCAGTAAAGAGGGGGGCTACACCTTC. The J gene is TRBJ1-2, the V gene TRBV2, with a weak D call TRBD1 (5 bases). Looked up from germline, CDR1 is SNHLY and CDR2 is FYNNEI. This CDR3 is 11 amino acids long. The ends were cut back, 5 bases at V and 8 bases at J, with 9 bases in the middle.

J is TRBJ1-2 and V is TRBV29-1; 8 bases map to TRBD1. Germline V lookup: CDR1 SQVTM, CDR2 ANQGSEA. Unmatched junction bases numbered 5, after V lost 5 bases and J lost 3 bases. The CDR3 length is 13 residues. CDR3 DNA sequence: TGCAGCGTTCTGGCAGGGGGCGACTATGGCTACACCTTC. It yields the protein CSVLAGGDYGYTF.

The chain links TRBV18 to TRBJ2-1; 7 bases are a match to TRBD2. Germline trimming cut 4 bases from V and 5 bases from J; bases unmatched to any gene: 8. The CDR3 is made up of 15 amino acids. Germline-derived CDR1 and CDR2 are KGHSH and LQKENI. The CDR3 DNA reads TGTGCCAGCTCACGCAGCGCTAGCGGAGACAATGAGCAGTTCTTC. Its translation is CASSRSASGDNEQFF.

The genes are TRBV28 and TRBJ1-1, with no clear D. The CDR3 sequence is 12 residues long. From germline, CDR1 is MDHEN and CDR2 SYDVKM. V was trimmed by 1 base and J by 8 bases, leaving 8 bases between them. The CDR3 DNA sequence: TGTGCCAGCAGTTTATTTCCCGGGGAAGCTTTCTTT. Translated: CASSLFPGEAFF.

The chain couples TRBV7-2 to TRBJ2-1; 9 bases are shared with TRBD2. Trimming cost V 5 bases and J 6 bases; bases outside gene matches: 14. From germline, CDR1 is SGHTA and CDR2 FQGNSA. CDR3 length: 17 residues. Here the CDR3 DNA reads TGTGCCAGCAGCGTCCTTAGCGGGGGCCCCCCTGTCAATGAGCAGTTCTTC. It codes for CASSVLSGGPPVNEQFF.

The chain is built from TRBV13 and TRBJ1-3; D gene ambiguous. Trimming removed 5 bases from V and 0 bases from J, with 14 bases in between. CDR3 size: 16 residues. The germline V gene has CDR1 PRHDT and CDR2 FYEKMQ (reference sequence). CDR3 amino acids: CASSITLGRSGNTIYF. CDR3 sequence (DNA): TGTGCCAGCAGCATTACCCTTGGGCGCTCTGGAAACACCATATATTTT.

The J gene is TRBJ1-5, the V gene TRBV7-8; possible D gene TRBD1, 5 bases. This CDR3 has 16 amino acids. Germline CDR1 and CDR2: SGHVS and FQNEAQ. With 0 bases removed from V and 5 bases from J, the gap between germline ends came to 14 bases. CDR3 protein: CASSLALEGRHQPQHF. The CDR3 DNA reads TGTGCCAGCAGCTTAGCGCTGGAGGGACGGCATCAGCCCCAGCATTTT.